The present T cell receptor (beta chain) was sequenced within a study of siplizumab effects on memory and regulatory T cells. Study-level results: Naive-or-memory phenotypes were unassignable for roughly 80-97% of proliferating CD4+ or CD8+ clones.

A note on this clone: Its target is not known.

The V gene lost 4 bases and the J gene lost 0 bases, with 11 bases spanning the gap. The CDR3 sequence is 15 residues long. Germline CDR1 SNHLY, CDR2 FYNNEI. Assay: immunoSEQ multiplex PCR; the TCRdb copy retains only in-frame clones and omits some. The sample lists 110,000 or so clones; just over 90% were seen once. This sequence joins TRBV2 and TRBJ2-3; D remains unclear. The TCR sequence derives from a human donor in good health. The specimen sequenced was non-Treg CD4+ T cells sorted from blood. This chain's CDR3 is CASSVGYTSTDTQYF. The CDR3, as DNA: TGTGCCAGCAGTGTGGGCTACACCAGCACAGATACGCAGTATTTT.